This T cell receptor beta chain came from a study of control samples from healthy donors and cancer patients. TCRdb's copy holds only in-frame clones and misses some; the assay was immunoSEQ multiplex PCR. The data contain about 160,000 clones, just under 95% of them singletons. V was cut by 4 bases and J by 0 bases, with 9 bases left in between. CDR1 and CDR2 (germline): LGHNA, YSLEER. There are 15 residues in the CDR3. This sequence joins TRBV4-3 and TRBJ2-2; the D gene is possibly TRBD1 (5 bases). This clonotype was obtained from an older woman in good health. The specimen sequenced was blood. The CDR3 protein is CASSPRQTNTGELFF. The CDR3 DNA follows: TGCGCCAGCAGCCCCCGACAGACGAACACCGGGGAGCTGTTTTTT.